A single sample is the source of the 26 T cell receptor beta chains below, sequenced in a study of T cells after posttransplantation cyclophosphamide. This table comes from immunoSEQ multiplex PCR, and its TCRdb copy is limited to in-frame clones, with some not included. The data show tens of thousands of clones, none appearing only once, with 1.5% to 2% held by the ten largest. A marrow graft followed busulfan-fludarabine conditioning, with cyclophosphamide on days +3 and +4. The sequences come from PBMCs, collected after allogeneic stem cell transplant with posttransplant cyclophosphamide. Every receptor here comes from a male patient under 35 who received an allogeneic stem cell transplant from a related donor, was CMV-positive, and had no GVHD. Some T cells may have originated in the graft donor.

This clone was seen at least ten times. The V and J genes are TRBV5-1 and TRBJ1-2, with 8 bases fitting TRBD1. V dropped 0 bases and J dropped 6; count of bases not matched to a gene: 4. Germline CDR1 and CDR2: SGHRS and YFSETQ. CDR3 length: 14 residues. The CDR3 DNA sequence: TGCGCCAGCAGCTTGGACAGGGGGGGAGATGGCTACACCTTC. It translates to CASSLDRGGDGYTF.

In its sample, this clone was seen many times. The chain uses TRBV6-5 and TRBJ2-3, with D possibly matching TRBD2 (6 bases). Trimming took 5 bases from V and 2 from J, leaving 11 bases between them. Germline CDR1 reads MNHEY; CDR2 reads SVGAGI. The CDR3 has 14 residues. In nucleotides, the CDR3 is TGTGCCAGCAGTCTGGGACTGTTCACAGATACGCAGTATTTT. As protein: CASSLGLFTDTQYF.

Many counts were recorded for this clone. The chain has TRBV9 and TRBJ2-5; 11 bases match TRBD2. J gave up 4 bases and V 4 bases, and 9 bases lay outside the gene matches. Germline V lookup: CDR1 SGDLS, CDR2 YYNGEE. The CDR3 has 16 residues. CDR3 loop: CASSPSLAGGGETQYF. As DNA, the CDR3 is TGTGCCAGCAGCCCCTCCCTAGCGGGAGGTGGAGAGACCCAGTACTTC.

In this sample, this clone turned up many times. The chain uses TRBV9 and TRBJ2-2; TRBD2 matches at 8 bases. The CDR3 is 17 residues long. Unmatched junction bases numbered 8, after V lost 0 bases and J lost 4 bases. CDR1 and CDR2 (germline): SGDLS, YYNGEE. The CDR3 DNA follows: TGTGCCAGCAGCGTAGCTACGTCGGGAGGGGGCACCGGGGAGCTGTTTTTT. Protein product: CASSVATSGGGTGELFF.

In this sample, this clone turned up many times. CDR3 amino acids: CASSGDINTGELFF. DNA for the CDR3: TGTGCCAGCTCTGGGGACATAAACACCGGGGAGCTGTTTTTT. The chain links TRBV18 to TRBJ2-2; D may be TRBD1 (6 bases). Germline-derived CDR1 and CDR2 are KGHSH and LQKENI. V was clipped by 6 bases and J by 2 bases, with 10 bases between them. The CDR3 contains 14 residues.

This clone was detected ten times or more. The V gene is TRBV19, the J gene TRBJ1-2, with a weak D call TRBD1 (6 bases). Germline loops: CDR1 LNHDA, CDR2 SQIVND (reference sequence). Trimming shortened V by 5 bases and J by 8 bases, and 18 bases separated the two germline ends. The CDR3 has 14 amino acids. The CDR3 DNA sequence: TGTGCCAGTAGTGCCACAGGGCAGATACGCGGCTACACCTTC. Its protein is CASSATGQIRGYTF.

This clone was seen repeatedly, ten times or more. CDR3 sequence reads: CASSLGHAGGRTDTQYF. The CDR3 nucleotides read TGCGCCAGCAGCTTGGGTCACGCGGGAGGTCGAACAGATACGCAGTATTTT. This chain joins TRBV5-1 and TRBJ2-3, with TRBD2 matching over 8 bases. V trimming: 0 bases; J trimming: 3 bases; junction bases outside the gene matches: 9. CDR3 length: 17 amino acids. The germline gives CDR1 SGHRS, CDR2 YFSETQ.

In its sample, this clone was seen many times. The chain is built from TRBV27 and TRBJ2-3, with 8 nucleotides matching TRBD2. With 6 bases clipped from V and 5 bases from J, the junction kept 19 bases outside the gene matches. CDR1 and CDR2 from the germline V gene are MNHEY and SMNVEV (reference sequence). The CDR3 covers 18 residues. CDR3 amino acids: CASRPRGLPGGLRDTQYF. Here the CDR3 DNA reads TGTGCCAGCAGACCACGGGGGCTTCCGGGGGGGCTCAGAGATACGCAGTATTTT.

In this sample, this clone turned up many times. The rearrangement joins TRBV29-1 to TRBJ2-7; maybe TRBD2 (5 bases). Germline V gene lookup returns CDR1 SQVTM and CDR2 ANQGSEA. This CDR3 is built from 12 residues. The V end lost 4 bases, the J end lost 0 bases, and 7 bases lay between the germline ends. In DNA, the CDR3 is TGCAGCGTTGTTGGGAGCTCCTACGAGCAGTACTTC. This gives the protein CSVVGSSYEQYF.

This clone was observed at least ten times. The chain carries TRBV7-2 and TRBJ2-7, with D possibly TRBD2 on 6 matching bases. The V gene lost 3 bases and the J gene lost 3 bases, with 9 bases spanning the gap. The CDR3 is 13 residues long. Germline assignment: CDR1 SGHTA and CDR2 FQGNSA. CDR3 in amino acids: CASSFTGGYEQYF. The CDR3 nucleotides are TGTGCCAGCAGCTTTACCGGGGGCTACGAGCAGTACTTC.

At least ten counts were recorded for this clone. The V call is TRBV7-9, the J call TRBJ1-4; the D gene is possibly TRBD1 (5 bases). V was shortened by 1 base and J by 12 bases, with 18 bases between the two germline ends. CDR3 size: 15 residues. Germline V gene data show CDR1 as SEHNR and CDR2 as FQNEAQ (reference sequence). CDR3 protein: CASSLGRQAPGELFF. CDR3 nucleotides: TGTGCCAGCAGCTTAGGGCGGCAGGCCCCGGGGGAACTGTTTTTT.

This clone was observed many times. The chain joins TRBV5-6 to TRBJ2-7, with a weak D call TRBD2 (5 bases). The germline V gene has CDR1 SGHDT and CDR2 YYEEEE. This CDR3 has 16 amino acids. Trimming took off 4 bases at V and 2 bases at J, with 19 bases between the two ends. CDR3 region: CASSRIPLREPYEQYF. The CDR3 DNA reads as TGTGCCAGCAGCCGGATCCCCTTGAGGGAGCCCTACGAGCAGTACTTC.

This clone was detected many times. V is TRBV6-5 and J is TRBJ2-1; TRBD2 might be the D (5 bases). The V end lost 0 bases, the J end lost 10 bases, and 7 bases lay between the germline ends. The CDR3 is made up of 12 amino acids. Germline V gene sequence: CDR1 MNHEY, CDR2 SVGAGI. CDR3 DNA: TGTGCCAGCAGTTACTCACCGGGGGAGCAGTTCTTC. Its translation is CASSYSPGEQFF.

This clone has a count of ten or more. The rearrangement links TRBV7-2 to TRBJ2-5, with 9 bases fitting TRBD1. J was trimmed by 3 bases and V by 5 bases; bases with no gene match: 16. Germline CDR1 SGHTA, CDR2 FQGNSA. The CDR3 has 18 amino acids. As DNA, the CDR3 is TGTGCCAGCAGCCTCCTACGGAGAGGGACAGGGATAAAAGAGACCCAGTACTTC. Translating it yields CASSLLRRGTGIKETQYF.

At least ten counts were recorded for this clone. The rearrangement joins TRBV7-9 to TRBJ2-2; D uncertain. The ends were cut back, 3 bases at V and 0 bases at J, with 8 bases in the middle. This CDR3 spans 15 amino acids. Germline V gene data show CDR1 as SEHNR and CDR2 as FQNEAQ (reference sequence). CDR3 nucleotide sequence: TGTGCCAGCAGCTTGGCCAGAACGAACACCGGGGAGCTGTTTTTT. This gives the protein CASSLARTNTGELFF.

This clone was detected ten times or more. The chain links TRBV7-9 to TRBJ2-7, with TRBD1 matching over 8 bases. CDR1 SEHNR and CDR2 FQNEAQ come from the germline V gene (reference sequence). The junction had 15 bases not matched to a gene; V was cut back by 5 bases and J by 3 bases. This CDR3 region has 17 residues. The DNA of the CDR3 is TGTGCCAGCAGCCCTGGGACAGGTAAAGGATCCCTCTACGAGCAGTACTTC. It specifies CASSPGTGKGSLYEQYF.

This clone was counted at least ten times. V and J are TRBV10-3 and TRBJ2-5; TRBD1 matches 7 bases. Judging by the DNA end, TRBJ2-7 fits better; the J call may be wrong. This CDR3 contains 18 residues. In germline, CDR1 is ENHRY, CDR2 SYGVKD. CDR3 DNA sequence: TGTGCCATCAATCGGACAGGAGGTGGGAACGGATTTTCCTACGAGCAGTACTTC. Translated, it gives CAINRTGGGNGFSYEQYF.

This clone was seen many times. CDR3 sequence (DNA): TGTGCCAGCAGCTTAGCGGGGGGCCTGAATACGCAGTATTTT. The encoded protein is CASSLAGGLNTQYF. V is TRBV11-2 and J is TRBJ2-3, with D possibly TRBD2 on 7 matching bases. V was trimmed by 1 base and J by 7 bases, leaving 12 bases between them. This CDR3 contains 14 residues. CDR1 is SGHAT, CDR2 FQNNGV, per germline.

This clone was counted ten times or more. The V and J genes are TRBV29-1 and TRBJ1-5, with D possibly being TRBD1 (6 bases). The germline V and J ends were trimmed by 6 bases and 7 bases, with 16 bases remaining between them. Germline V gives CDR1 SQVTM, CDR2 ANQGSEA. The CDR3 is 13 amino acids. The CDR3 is CSVLEAGEQPQHF. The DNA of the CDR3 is TGCAGCGTCCTTGAGGCAGGGGAGCAGCCCCAGCATTTT.

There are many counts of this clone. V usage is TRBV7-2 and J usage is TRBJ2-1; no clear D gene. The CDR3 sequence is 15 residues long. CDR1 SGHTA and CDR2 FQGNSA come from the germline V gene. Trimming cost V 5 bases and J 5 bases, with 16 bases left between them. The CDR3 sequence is CASSPWAFHNNEQFF. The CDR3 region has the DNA TGTGCCAGCAGCCCTTGGGCTTTTCATAACAATGAGCAGTTCTTC.

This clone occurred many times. In DNA, the CDR3 is TGCAGCGTTGGTTCACGGAATGAGCAGTTCTTC. Encoded protein: CSVGSRNEQFF. The chain recombines TRBV29-1 with TRBJ2-1; no definite D call. Trimming took 4 bases from V and 7 from J, leaving 8 bases between them. This CDR3 contains 11 residues. Germline assignment: CDR1 SQVTM and CDR2 ANQGSEA.

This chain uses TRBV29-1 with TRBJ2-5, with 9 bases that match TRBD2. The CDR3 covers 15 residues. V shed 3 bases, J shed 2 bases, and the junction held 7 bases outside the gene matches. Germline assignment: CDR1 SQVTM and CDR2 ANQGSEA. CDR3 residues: CSVDTASGTQETQYF. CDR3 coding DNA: TGCAGCGTTGATACGGCTAGCGGGACTCAAGAGACCCAGTACTTC.

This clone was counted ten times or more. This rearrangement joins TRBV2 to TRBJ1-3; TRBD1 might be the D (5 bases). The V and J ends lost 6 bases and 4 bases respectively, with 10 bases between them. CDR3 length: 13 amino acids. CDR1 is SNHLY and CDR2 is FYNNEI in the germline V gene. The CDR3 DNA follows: TGTGCCAGCAGCGGGGGGTTAGGAAACACCATATATTTT. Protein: CASSGGLGNTIYF.

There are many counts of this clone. CDR3 residues: CSVEFVLAGETKNIQYF. The CDR3 DNA is TGCAGCGTTGAATTTGTACTAGCGGGAGAGACCAAAAACATTCAGTACTTC. V gene TRBV29-1 combines with J gene TRBJ2-4, with TRBD2 matching over 11 bases. The CDR3 length is 17 residues. The V gene's germline CDR1 is SQVTM and CDR2 ANQGSEA. J gave up 2 bases and V 2 bases, and 8 bases lay outside the gene matches.

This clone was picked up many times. The CDR3 DNA is TGTGCCAGCAGCCTTGGTTGGGGCGGGAGGGTTGAGCAGTTCTTC. Translating gives CASSLGWGGRVEQFF. V is TRBV7-3 and J is TRBJ2-1, with 9 positions matching TRBD2. CDR3 length equals 15 residues. Germline lookup yields CDR1 SGHTA and CDR2 FQGTGA. V lost 5 bases and J lost 9; bases outside the gene matches: 11. Looking up the rest from reference TRBV7-3 and TRBJ2-1 gives the full variable domain: GAGVSQTPSNKVTEKGKYVELRCDPISGHTALYWYRQSLGQGPEFLIYFQGTGAADDSGLPNDRFFAVRPEGSVSTLKIQRTERGDSAVYLCASSLGWGGRVEQFFGPGTRLTVL.

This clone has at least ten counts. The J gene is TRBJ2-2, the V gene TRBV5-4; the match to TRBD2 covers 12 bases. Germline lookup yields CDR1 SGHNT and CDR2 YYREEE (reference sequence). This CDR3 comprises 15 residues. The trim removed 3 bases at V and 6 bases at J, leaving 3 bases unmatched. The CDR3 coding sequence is TGTGCCAGCAGCTCTAGCGGGGGGGCCTCCGGGGAGCTGTTTTTT. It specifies CASSSSGGASGELFF.